Sequencing of this T cell receptor (beta chain) was carried out in a study of blood T cell repertoires in COVID-19. Overall study: The origin of the acute and convalescent COVID-19 samples was the United States, Italy and Spain. PBMCs, B-cell-depleted T cells, or T cells were the source of the cDNA or gDNA that made up the material.

Measured with immunoSEQ multiplex PCR; TCRdb has only the in-frame clones, and not every one. In the table there are about 310,000 clones, 89% of which are singletons. The recovered donors of Cohort 3 showed two negative PCRs, clearance, or symptom resolution. Source material: PBMCs or T cells enriched from blood (not recorded which). The clonotype originates from a woman aged 40 to 50 who had recovered from COVID-19.

The chain's CDR3 is CASSLVGQGNYGYTF. The CDR3 nucleotides are TGTGCCAGCAGCTTAGTTGGGCAGGGGAACTATGGCTACACCTTC. The J gene is TRBJ1-2, the V gene TRBV7-9, with D maybe TRBD1 (6 bases). Germline-derived CDR1 and CDR2 are SEHNR and FQNEAQ (reference sequence). Trimming cost V 1 base and J 2 bases, with 11 bases left between them. The length of the CDR3 is 15 residues.